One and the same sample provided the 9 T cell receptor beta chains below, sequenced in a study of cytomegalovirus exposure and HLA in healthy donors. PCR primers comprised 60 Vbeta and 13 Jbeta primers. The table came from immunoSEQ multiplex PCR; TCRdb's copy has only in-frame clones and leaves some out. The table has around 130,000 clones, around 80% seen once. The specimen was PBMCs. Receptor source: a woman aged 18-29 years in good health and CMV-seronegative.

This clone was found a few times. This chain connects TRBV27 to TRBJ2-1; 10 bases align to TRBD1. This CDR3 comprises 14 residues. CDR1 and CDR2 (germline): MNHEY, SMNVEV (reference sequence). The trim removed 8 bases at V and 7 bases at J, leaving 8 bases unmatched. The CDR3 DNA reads TGTGCCAGCCGGGACAGGGGTACGACAAATGAGCAGTTCTTC. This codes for CASRDRGTTNEQFF.

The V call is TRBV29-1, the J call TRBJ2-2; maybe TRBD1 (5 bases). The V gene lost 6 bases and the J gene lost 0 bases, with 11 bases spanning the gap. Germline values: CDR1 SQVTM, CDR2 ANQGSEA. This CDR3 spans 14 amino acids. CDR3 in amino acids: CSVLGAANTGELFF. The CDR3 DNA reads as TGCAGCGTCCTAGGGGCAGCGAACACCGGGGAGCTGTTTTTT.

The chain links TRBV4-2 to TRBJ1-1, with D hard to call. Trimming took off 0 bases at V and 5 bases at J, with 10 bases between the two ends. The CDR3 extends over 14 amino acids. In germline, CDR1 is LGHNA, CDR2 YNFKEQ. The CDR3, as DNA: TGTGCCAGCAGCCAAGAGGTCCGGGATACTGAAGCTTTCTTT. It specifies CASSQEVRDTEAFF.

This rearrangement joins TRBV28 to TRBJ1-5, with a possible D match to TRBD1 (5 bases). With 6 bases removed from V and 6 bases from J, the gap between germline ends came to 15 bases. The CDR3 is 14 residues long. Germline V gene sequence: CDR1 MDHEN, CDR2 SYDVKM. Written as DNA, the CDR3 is TGTGCCAGCAGCACACGGGACTCGGGTCAGCCCCAGCATTTT. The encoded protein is CASSTRDSGQPQHF.

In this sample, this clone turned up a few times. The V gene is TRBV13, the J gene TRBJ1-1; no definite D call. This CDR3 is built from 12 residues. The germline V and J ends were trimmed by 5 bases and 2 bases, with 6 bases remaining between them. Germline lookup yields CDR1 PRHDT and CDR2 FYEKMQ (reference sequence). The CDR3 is CASSPINTEAFF. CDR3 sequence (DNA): TGTGCCAGCAGCCCTATCAACACTGAAGCTTTCTTT.

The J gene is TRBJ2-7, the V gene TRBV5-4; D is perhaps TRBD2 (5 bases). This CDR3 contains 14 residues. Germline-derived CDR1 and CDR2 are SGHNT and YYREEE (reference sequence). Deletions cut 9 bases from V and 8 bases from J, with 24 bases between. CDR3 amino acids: CATSPEPIEGKQYF. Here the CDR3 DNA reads TGTGCCACCTCCCCCGAACCCATAGAGGGCAAGCAGTACTTC.

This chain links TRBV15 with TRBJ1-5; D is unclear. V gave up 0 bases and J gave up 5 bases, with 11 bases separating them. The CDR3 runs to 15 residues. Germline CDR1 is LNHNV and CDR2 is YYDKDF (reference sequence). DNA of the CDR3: TGTGCCACCAGCAGAGATGTGGGAGGCGATCAGCCCCAGCATTTT. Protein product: CATSRDVGGDQPQHF.

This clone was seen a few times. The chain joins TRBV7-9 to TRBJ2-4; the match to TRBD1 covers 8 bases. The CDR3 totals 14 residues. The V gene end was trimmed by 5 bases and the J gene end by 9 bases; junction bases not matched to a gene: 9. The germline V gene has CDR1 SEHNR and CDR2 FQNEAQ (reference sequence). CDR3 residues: CASSPKQGVGIQYF. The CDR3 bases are TGTGCCAGCAGCCCGAAACAGGGGGTAGGCATTCAGTACTTC.

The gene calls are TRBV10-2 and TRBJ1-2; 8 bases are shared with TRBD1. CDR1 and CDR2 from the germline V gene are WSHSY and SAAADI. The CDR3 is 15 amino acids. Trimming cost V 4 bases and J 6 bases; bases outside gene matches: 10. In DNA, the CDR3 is TGCGCCAGCAGTGGGTCCGGGACAGGCGGAAATGGCTACACCTTC. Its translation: CASSGSGTGGNGYTF.